The present TCR beta chain was sequenced within a study of T cell responses to AZD1222 COVID-19 vaccine. Notes on this clone: Its specificity is unknown.

Clones were read by immunoSEQ multiplex PCR, and TCRdb kept only the in-frame ones, dropping some. The repertoire holds fewer than 300,000 clones, 85% to 95% seen once, with roughly 0.6% in the top ten. The CDR3 is 12 amino acids. Per the germline V gene, CDR1 is SQVTM and CDR2 is ANQGSEA. The V end lost 5 bases, the J end lost 8 bases, and 13 bases lay between the germline ends. Whole-study findings and limits: Only a handful of AZD1222 recipients, roughly six in all, had baseline seropositivity. It should be noted that donors were predominantly white British and more often female, and clonal diversity was possibly underestimated. The reported proportion of spike-specific TCRs targeting unmutated variant regions was nearly half. Scientists sampled the repertoires only once the peak T cell response had passed.

This chain joins TRBV29-1 and TRBJ2-1; D possibly uses TRBD1 or TRBD2 (5 bases each). Sequenced material: peripheral blood, taken on day 0 of AZD1222 vaccination. The source is an adult in good health. CDR3 bases: TGCAGCGTTTCAGGGAGAAGTGATGAGCAGTTCTTC. As protein: CSVSGRSDEQFF.